This T cell receptor beta chain comes out of a study of T cells in Graves' hyperthyroidism and ophthalmopathy. Note on this clonotype: What it binds is not known.

The CDR3 is made up of 15 amino acids. CDR1 is SGHDT and CDR2 is YYEEEE in the germline V gene. The germline V and J ends were trimmed by 3 bases and 5 bases, with 15 bases remaining between them. Overall study results and limits: A 13 V-J signature model discriminated ophthalmopathy versus stable hyperthyroidism. Most expanded thyroid clonotypes above 0.001 also appeared in blood.

What was amplified from RNA transcripts were TCR beta CDR3 regions. The TCR CDR3 was amplified in a first-round RT-PCR using the HTBI primer set. Each CDR3 protein is one row after TCRdb ran MiXCR on the multiplex PCR reads. The sample consists of 350,000 to 400,000 distinct CDR3 sequences, around 14% of them appearing once. The J gene is TRBJ2-1, the V gene TRBV5-6, with D hard to call. This TCR was sampled from a woman in her thirties with Graves' hyperthyroidism. The specimen sequenced was blood. CDR3 loop: CASSWKDPGHNEQFF. The CDR3 DNA reads TGTGCCAGCAGCTGGAAGGACCCGGGCCACAATGAGCAGTTCTTC.